The present entry profiles one T cell receptor beta chain with its context. Its antigen is not known. Data came from immunoSEQ multiplex PCR; TCRdb stores just in-frame clones and leaves some out. Of about 140,000 clones in the sample, 80% to 95% were seen once. The sample belongs to a study of T cell responses to AZD1222 COVID-19 vaccine. CDR1 and CDR2 from the germline V gene are LNHDA and SQIVND (reference sequence). Trimming pared 5 bases from V and 0 bases from J, leaving 8 bases between. The CDR3 sequence is 13 residues long. Study findings and constraints: Of spike-specific TCRs, nearly half reportedly target regions left unmutated in variants. Repertoire sampling happened only post peak T cell response. Vaccine-associated CD4 TCRs spanned spike, dominant at 160-218 and 743-854. Donors, mostly white British, included more females; clonal diversity was possibly underestimated.

The chain carries TRBV19 and TRBJ2-7; D unresolved. The sample in question was peripheral blood, obtained 28 days after the second AZD1222 dose. The receptor's source is an adult who received the AZD1222 COVID-19 vaccine. The CDR3 sequence is CASSVQFSYEQYF. The CDR3, as DNA: TGTGCCAGTAGTGTCCAATTCTCCTACGAGCAGTACTTC.